The 31 T cell receptor beta chains below were found in one sample sequenced in a study of CD8+ T cells in alopecia areata. cDNA prepared by RNA extraction and subsequent reverse transcription served as the template for sequencing. Clones were read by immunoSEQ multiplex PCR, and TCRdb kept only the in-frame ones, dropping some. Of 90,000 to 100,000 clones listed, roughly 64% are singletons. Regarding treatment: oral pan-JAK inhibitor, 5-10 mg twice daily. This specimen consisted of CD8+ T cells sorted from blood, obtained at week 4, from a patient treated with tofacitinib. These receptors were obtained from a human donor with alopecia areata.

The gene calls are TRBV7-6 and TRBJ2-6; D possibly uses TRBD1 or TRBD2 (5 bases each). Trimming took off 6 bases at V and 4 bases at J, with 22 bases between the two ends. Germline lookup yields CDR1 SGHVS and CDR2 FNYEAQ. The CDR3 loop spans 18 amino acids. The CDR3 sequence: CASSQSTGTLQGANVLTF. Written as DNA, the CDR3 is TGTGCCAGCAGTCAATCAACCGGGACCCTCCAGGGGGCCAACGTCCTGACTTTC.

The rearrangement uses TRBV4-1 and TRBJ2-7; possible D gene TRBD2, 8 bases. The CDR3 covers 15 residues. Trimming took 1 base from V and 6 from J, leaving 16 bases between them. Germline lookup yields CDR1 MGHRA and CDR2 YSYEKL. The CDR3, as DNA: TGCGCCAGCAGCCAAGGGACAGGACTAGCCGGCGAGCAGTACTTC. Its translation is CASSQGTGLAGEQYF.

The chain carries TRBV18 and TRBJ2-7, with 9 bases fitting TRBD2. J was trimmed by 1 base and V by 6 bases; bases with no gene match: 7. Germline-derived CDR1 and CDR2 are KGHSH and LQKENI. The CDR3 length is 15 residues. The CDR3 DNA reads as TGTGCCAGCTCGTCCGGGACTAGCTCTTCCTACGAGCAGTACTTC. Its protein product is CASSSGTSSSYEQYF.

The chain links TRBV27 to TRBJ1-2, with D unclear. The CDR3 is 15 amino acids. V lost 1 base, J lost 3 bases, and 12 bases lay in between. CDR1 MNHEY and CDR2 SMNVEV come from the germline V gene (reference sequence). In nucleotides, the CDR3 is TGTGCCAGCAGTTTATTAGGCAGCGATTACTATGGCTACACCTTC. Its translation: CASSLLGSDYYGYTF.

This chain links TRBV9 with TRBJ2-3, with a possible D match to TRBD1 (7 bases). Trimming took off 3 bases at V and 5 bases at J, with 16 bases between the two ends. CDR1 is SGDLS and CDR2 is YYNGEE in the germline V gene. CDR3 length: 15 residues. As DNA, the CDR3 is TGTGCCAGCAGCGGCCAGGGGGGAGGTGGAGATACGCAGTATTTT. Translated: CASSGQGGGGDTQYF. Full variable domain (outside the CDR3, taken from reference TRBV9 and TRBJ2-3): DSGVTQTPKHLITATGQRVTLRCSPRSGDLSVYWYQQSLDQGLQFLIQYYNGEERAKGNILERFSAQQFPDLHSELNLSSLELGDSALYFCASSGQGGGGDTQYFGPGTRLTVL.

The chain links TRBV18 to TRBJ2-7, with 8 bases aligning to TRBD2. This CDR3 region has 15 residues. V was clipped by 1 base and J by 5 bases; unmatched bases: 7. Germline assignment: CDR1 KGHSH and CDR2 LQKENI. The CDR3 sequence: CASSPQFTGGDEQYF. For the CDR3, the DNA is TGTGCCAGCTCACCACAGTTTACGGGGGGGGACGAGCAGTACTTC.

V usage is TRBV23-1 and J usage is TRBJ1-2; D call uncertain. TRBV23-1 is given ORF status, its function remaining uncertain. With 4 bases removed from V and 1 base from J, the gap between germline ends came to 13 bases. The CDR3 is 15 residues long. CDR3 amino acids: CASSRLGDNNYGYTF. The DNA for the CDR3 is TGCGCCAGCAGTCGTCTTGGGGATAATAACTATGGCTACACCTTC.

This clone has a handful of counts. The gene calls are TRBV29-1 and TRBJ2-2; D ambiguous. The CDR3 runs 12 residues. The V end lost 8 bases, the J end lost 8 bases, and 15 bases lay between the germline ends. Per the germline V gene, CDR1 is SQVTM and CDR2 is ANQGSEA. CDR3 sequence reads: CSYREAWGELFF. In nucleotides, the CDR3 is TGCAGCTACAGAGAGGCCTGGGGGGAGCTGTTTTTT.

The V call is TRBV9, the J call TRBJ1-1; D is undetermined. Germline V gene sequence: CDR1 SGDLS, CDR2 YYNGEE. The CDR3 runs 13 residues. V shed 0 bases and J shed 3 bases, with 6 bases lying between them. Written as DNA, the CDR3 is TGTGCCAGCAGCGTAGGCGCGGACACTGAAGCTTTCTTT. Its translation: CASSVGADTEAFF.

This clone was counted between two and nine times. The chain links TRBV4-1 to TRBJ2-5; perhaps TRBD2 as D (5 bases). Per germline, CDR1 MGHRA and CDR2 YSYEKL. Trimming cost V 0 bases and J 2 bases, with 10 bases left between them. This CDR3 contains 15 residues. In DNA, the CDR3 is TGCGCCAGCAGCCAAGAACCGAGGGAGCAAGAGACCCAGTACTTC. The encoded protein is CASSQEPREQETQYF.

This chain links TRBV15 with TRBJ2-7; D is unresolved. The CDR3 runs 14 residues. V was trimmed by 3 bases and J by 0 bases, leaving 9 bases between them. From germline, CDR1 is LNHNV and CDR2 YYDKDF (reference sequence). CDR3 residues: CATSSGGYSYEQYF. In DNA, the CDR3 is TGTGCCACCAGCAGTGGTGGGTACTCCTACGAGCAGTACTTC.

The chain recombines TRBV29-1 with TRBJ2-2; possibly TRBD1 or TRBD2 for D (5 bases each). Germline CDR1 reads SQVTM; CDR2 reads ANQGSEA. The ends were cut back, 1 base at V and 0 bases at J, with 12 bases in the middle. This CDR3 has 16 residues. CDR3: CSVEVRGTANTGELFF. In DNA form, the CDR3 reads TGCAGCGTTGAAGTAAGAGGGACCGCGAACACCGGGGAGCTGTTTTTT.

This clone was detected only once. The chain employs TRBV28 and TRBJ2-7; 8 nucleotides agree with TRBD1. Germline V lookup: CDR1 MDHEN, CDR2 SYDVKM. This CDR3 is built from 13 residues. Unmatched junction bases numbered 12, after V lost 11 bases and J lost 6 bases. The CDR3 sequence is CAAFGGTGLEQYF. The CDR3 DNA is TGTGCCGCGTTTGGGGGGACAGGTCTCGAGCAGTACTTC.

The J gene is TRBJ1-1, the V gene TRBV6-6; no definite D call. CDR3 length: 16 amino acids. V was clipped by 5 bases and J by 1 base, with 17 bases between them. Germline loops: CDR1 MNHNY, CDR2 SVGAGI (reference sequence). CDR3 bases: TGTGCCAGCAGTCTCCCCCACGGGGAAACGAACACTGAAGCTTTCTTT. This sequence encodes CASSLPHGETNTEAFF.

In this sample, this clone turned up a few times. The chain joins TRBV10-2 to TRBJ1-3, with D uncertain. Trimming took off 8 bases at V and 4 bases at J, with 3 bases between the two ends. The CDR3 sequence is 10 residues long. The germline V gene encodes CDR1 WSHSY and CDR2 SAAADI. The CDR3 loop reads CASGGNTIYF. The CDR3 coding sequence is TGCGCCAGCGGGGGAAACACCATATATTTT.

The V gene is TRBV30, the J gene TRBJ2-5; 12 bases agree with TRBD1. There are 14 residues in the CDR3. CDR1 is GTSNPN, CDR2 SVGIG, per germline (reference sequence). The V segment lost 1 base and the J segment 5 bases; nucleotides outside the gene matches: 2. The CDR3 loop reads CAWSGDRGPETQYF. The CDR3 DNA is TGTGCCTGGAGTGGGGACAGGGGGCCGGAGACCCAGTACTTC.

V and J are TRBV6-5 and TRBJ2-5; 7 positions match TRBD1. There are 16 residues in the CDR3. V shed 4 bases and J 1 base; nucleotides not matched to a gene: 9. Germline values: CDR1 MNHEY, CDR2 SVGAGI. The CDR3 protein is CASSSTDRAPQETQYF. The CDR3, as DNA: TGTGCCAGCAGTTCCACCGACAGGGCTCCCCAAGAGACCCAGTACTTC.

The chain uses TRBV4-1 and TRBJ2-5, with D perhaps matching TRBD1 (5 bases). The germline CDR1 and CDR2 sequences are MGHRA and YSYEKL. This CDR3 is 15 amino acids long. With 0 bases removed from V and 2 bases from J, the gap between germline ends came to 10 bases. CDR3 coding DNA: TGCGCCAGCAGCCAAGATGTCCAGGGACAAGAGACCCAGTACTTC. Translation: CASSQDVQGQETQYF.

This chain links TRBV28 with TRBJ1-5; D is unresolved. The ends were cut back, 3 bases at V and 0 bases at J, with 6 bases in the middle. This CDR3 is built from 14 residues. Germline V gives CDR1 MDHEN, CDR2 SYDVKM. CDR3 bases: TGTGCCAGCAGTTTTCAGATTAGCAATCAGCCCCAGCATTTT. It specifies CASSFQISNQPQHF.

There are a few counts of this clone. The chain carries TRBV2 and TRBJ1-1; TRBD1 is a possible D gene (6 bases). Between the trimmed V and J ends, which lost 9 bases and 6 bases, there was a span of 8 bases. This CDR3 spans 10 amino acids. Germline V gene data show CDR1 as SNHLY and CDR2 as FYNNEI. Written as DNA, the CDR3 is TGTGCCAGACAGGGCCCTGAAGCTTTCTTT. Residues: CARQGPEAFF.

This clone is a singleton in its sample. The gene calls are TRBV29-1 and TRBJ2-1, with TRBD2 matching over 11 bases. Germline V gene data show CDR1 as SQVTM and CDR2 as ANQGSEA. The CDR3 consists of 17 residues. Losses at the gene ends were 3 bases for V and 4 bases for J; bases not matched to a gene: 11. The DNA of the CDR3 is TGCAGCGTTGACGGGCTAGCGGGAGGCTCTGATTACAATGAGCAGTTCTTC. Translated, it gives CSVDGLAGGSDYNEQFF.

This clone was found a few times. This rearrangement joins TRBV23-1 to TRBJ2-1; D unclear. TRBV23-1 is identified as an open reading frame with a role that is uncertain. This CDR3 contains 12 residues. The V end lost 7 bases, the J end lost 3 bases, and 7 bases lay between the germline ends. CDR3 in amino acids: CASIRYYNEQFF. For the CDR3, the DNA is TGCGCCAGCATACGGTACTACAATGAGCAGTTCTTC.

The chain joins TRBV13 to TRBJ2-3, with 10 bases lining up with TRBD2. CDR1 and CDR2 (germline): PRHDT, FYEKMQ (reference sequence). The V segment lost 7 bases and the J segment 1 base; nucleotides outside the gene matches: 5. This CDR3 is built from 15 residues. Here the CDR3 reads CASTGGLAGTDTQYF. The CDR3 DNA follows: TGTGCCAGCACCGGCGGACTAGCGGGCACAGATACGCAGTATTTT.

The gene calls are TRBV2 and TRBJ1-4; no definite D call. Germline V gives CDR1 SNHLY, CDR2 FYNNEI. The V gene lost 4 bases and the J gene lost 0 bases, with 6 bases spanning the gap. This CDR3 has 14 amino acids. This CDR3 is CASSGGATNEKLFF. DNA for the CDR3: TGTGCCAGCAGTGGGGGAGCAACTAATGAAAAACTGTTTTTT.

The chain combines TRBV15 with TRBJ2-1; 7 bases are shared with TRBD2. The CDR3 contains 14 residues. V gave up 5 bases and J gave up 7 bases; unmatched junction bases: 8. Looked up from germline, CDR1 is LNHNV and CDR2 is YYDKDF (reference sequence). The CDR3 DNA reads TGTGCCACCAGCGTCCTAGCGGTGGGGAATGAGCAGTTCTTC. It encodes CATSVLAVGNEQFF.

The chain couples TRBV4-2 to TRBJ1-1; no clear D gene. V was clipped by 0 bases and J by 6 bases, with 8 bases between them. The germline CDR1 and CDR2 sequences are LGHNA and YNFKEQ. The CDR3 consists of 13 residues. CDR3 coding DNA: TGTGCCAGCAGCCAAGAGTTAAGGTCTGAAGCTTTCTTT. It is translated as CASSQELRSEAFF.

This chain uses TRBV27 with TRBJ2-7; the match to TRBD1 covers 7 bases. J was trimmed by 1 base and V by 3 bases; bases with no gene match: 9. The germline CDR1 and CDR2 sequences are MNHEY and SMNVEV (reference sequence). The CDR3 extends over 16 amino acids. CDR3 sequence (DNA): TGTGCCAGCAGTTTGTTACAGGGGTCACCATCCTACGAGCAGTACTTC. Amino acids: CASSLLQGSPSYEQYF.

The chain has TRBV28 and TRBJ1-5, with D possibly being TRBD1 (5 bases). The V end lost 2 bases, the J end lost 3 bases, and 8 bases lay between the germline ends. The CDR3 extends over 14 amino acids. Germline CDR1 MDHEN, CDR2 SYDVKM. DNA for the CDR3: TGTGCCAGCAGTTTACTAGGGGACAATCAGCCCCAGCATTTT. This encodes CASSLLGDNQPQHF.

The chain uses TRBV5-1 and TRBJ2-5; D is unclear. The CDR3 extends over 14 amino acids. The germline gives CDR1 SGHRS, CDR2 YFSETQ. The V gene lost 3 bases and the J gene lost 2 bases, with 11 bases spanning the gap. CDR3: CASSYLQSQETQYF. The CDR3 DNA reads as TGCGCCAGCAGCTACCTACAGAGTCAAGAGACCCAGTACTTC.

The J gene is TRBJ2-7, the V gene TRBV4-3, with TRBD1 matching 8 bases. The junction had 6 bases not matched to a gene; V was cut back by 4 bases and J by 4 bases. From germline, CDR1 is LGHNA and CDR2 YSLEER. This CDR3 comprises 14 residues. The CDR3 DNA reads TGCGCCAGCAGCCCGGATGGACAGGGATACGAGCAGTACTTC. Translating gives CASSPDGQGYEQYF.

V and J are TRBV7-9 and TRBJ2-2; tentatively, D is TRBD1 or TRBD2 (6 bases each). The germline V gene encodes CDR1 SEHNR and CDR2 FQNEAQ (reference sequence). V was trimmed by 5 bases and J by 7 bases, leaving 17 bases between them. The CDR3 is 15 amino acids. Here the CDR3 DNA reads TGTGCCAGCAGCCCCGTCAGTGGGGGGCTCGGGGAGCTGTTTTTT. Its translation: CASSPVSGGLGELFF.